This entry concerns a single T cell receptor (beta chain). The data are from a study of technical replicates of blood from a few donors. CDR3 length: 14 residues. V lost 6 bases, J lost 5 bases, and 16 bases lay in between. Germline assignment: CDR1 WNHNN and CDR2 SYGVQD (reference sequence). Libraries were prepared by immunoSEQ multiplex PCR; TCRdb keeps only in-frame clonotypes and omits some of them. The profile shows 67,000 or so clones, roughly 96% of them singletons. The origin of this receptor is a human donor in good health. The V and J genes are TRBV10-1 and TRBJ2-5; TRBD1 might be the D (6 bases). Source material: T cells isolated from PBMCs. In nucleotides, the CDR3 is TGCGCCAGCAGCGCAGGGGACCGGCGGGAGACCCAGTACTTC. This translates into CASSAGDRRETQYF.